The following is a T cell receptor beta chain sequence with its context. Antigen unknown. CDR3 size: 12 residues. Germline values: CDR1 SQVTM, CDR2 ANQGSEA. Trimming shortened V by 7 bases and J by 2 bases, and 11 bases separated the two germline ends. The sample originates from a study of PD-1 blockade in mismatch repair-deficient tumors. Findings and limits, study-wide: Tumor-resident clones, often absent from pretreatment blood, expanded after pembrolizumab and then contracted.

All patients were mismatch repair deficient, assessed by either PCR or immunohistochemistry. Clones were sequenced by immunoSEQ multiplex PCR, and TCRdb holds only the in-frame ones, with some missing. The repertoire holds 120,000 or so clones, with about 88% as singletons. Sequencing used peripheral blood, obtained 44 weeks after starting pembrolizumab. This receptor was obtained from an adult with mismatch repair-deficient cancer. V usage is TRBV29-1 and J usage is TRBJ1-1; TRBD1 might be the D (6 bases). The CDR3, as DNA: TGCAGCGGCTACAGGGATAACACTGAAGCTTTCTTT. Its translation: CSGYRDNTEAFF.